This T cell receptor (beta chain) was identified in a study of cytomegalovirus exposure and HLA in healthy donors. CDR1 and CDR2 (germline): SGHTA, FQGTGA. Deletions cut 4 bases from V and 8 bases from J, with 15 bases between. The CDR3 is 14 amino acids. The PCR had 60 Vbeta and 13 Jbeta primers. Profiling relied on immunoSEQ multiplex PCR, and the TCRdb table lists in-frame clones only, not all of them. The table has about 140,000 clones, around 84% seen once. The chain uses TRBV7-3 and TRBJ2-1, with D perhaps TRBD1 (6 bases). Sequencing was done on a sample of PBMCs. The clonotype comes from a man aged 45 to 65 in good health and CMV-seronegative. The chain's CDR3 is CASSSGRGRDEQFF. The DNA of the CDR3 is TGTGCCAGCAGCTCCGGCAGGGGTAGAGATGAGCAGTTCTTC.